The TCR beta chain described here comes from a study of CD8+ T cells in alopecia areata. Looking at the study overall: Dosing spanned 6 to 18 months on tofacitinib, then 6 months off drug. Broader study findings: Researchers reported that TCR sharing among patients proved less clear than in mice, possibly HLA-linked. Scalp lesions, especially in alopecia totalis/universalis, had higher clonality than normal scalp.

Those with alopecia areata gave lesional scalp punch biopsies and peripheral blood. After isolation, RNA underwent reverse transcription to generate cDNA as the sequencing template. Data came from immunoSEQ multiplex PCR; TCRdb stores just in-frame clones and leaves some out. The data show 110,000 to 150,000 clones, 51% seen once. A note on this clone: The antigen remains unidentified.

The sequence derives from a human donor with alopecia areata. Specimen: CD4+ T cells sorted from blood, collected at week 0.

The CDR3 DNA sequence: TGCAGCGTGAGGGGGAGGGGTTCCTACAATGAGCAGTTCTTC. Translation gives CSVRGRGSYNEQFF. This chain connects TRBV29-1 to TRBJ2-1, with D maybe TRBD2 (7 bases). CDR3 length: 14 amino acids. V lost 6 bases to trimming and J lost 1 base, with 13 bases between them. CDR1 SQVTM and CDR2 ANQGSEA come from the germline V gene.